One sample yielded the 20 T cell receptor beta chains listed below, sequenced in a study of cytomegalovirus exposure and HLA in healthy donors (TCRdb year 2017). Libraries were built with the immunoSEQ multiplex PCR assay. The multiplex PCR relied on a mix of 60 forward primers for TCR Vbeta segments and 13 reverse primers for TCR Jbeta segments. TCRdb stores this immuneACCESS table with in-frame sequences only. Part of the clones is absent; in the studies checked, under half of the shortfall reflects unresolved V genes, and no reason is known for the rest. The sample table includes around 52,000 clones. The ten largest clones capture roughly 27% of the sample. The material sequenced was PBMCs. These receptors were obtained from a man in his forties or fifties in good health and CMV-seropositive.

The chain carries TRBV28 and TRBJ2-3; 10 nucleotides agree with TRBD2. The CDR3 has 14 amino acids. CDR1 is MDHEN, CDR2 SYDVKM, per germline. The J segment lost 8 bases and the V segment lost 5 bases, leaving 7 bases of the junction unmatched. The CDR3 protein is CASSRTSGGGTQYF. In nucleotides, the CDR3 is TGTGCCAGCAGTAGGACTAGCGGAGGGGGTACGCAGTATTTT.

In DNA form, the CDR3 reads TGCGCCAGCAGCCCCCGGCGGGACAGGGTACGGGGGATTCAGTACGAGCAGTACTTC. This sequence encodes CASSPRRDRVRGIQYEQYF. The chain is built from TRBV5-1 and TRBJ2-7, with TRBD1 matching 9 bases. Germline loops: CDR1 SGHRS, CDR2 YFSETQ. V shed 4 bases, J shed 4 bases, and the junction held 21 bases outside the gene matches. The CDR3 contains 19 residues.

This sequence joins TRBV29-1 and TRBJ2-1, with D uncertain. There are 14 residues in the CDR3. CDR1 is SQVTM, CDR2 ANQGSEA, per germline. Trimming cost V 7 bases and J 5 bases, with 18 bases left between them. The CDR3 region is CSAREVQRDNEQFF. The CDR3 DNA is TGCAGCGCCCGAGAGGTCCAGCGAGACAATGAGCAGTTCTTC.

The chain links TRBV25-1 to TRBJ1-4, with D perhaps TRBD1 (5 bases). The germline CDR1 and CDR2 sequences are MGHDK and SYGVNS. The ends were cut back, 3 bases at V and 8 bases at J, with 13 bases in the middle. The CDR3 extends over 14 amino acids. CDR3 sequence reads: CASSEGGTEEKLFF. DNA of the CDR3: TGTGCCAGCAGTGAGGGAGGGACTGAGGAAAAACTGTTTTTT.

The chain has TRBV7-2 and TRBJ2-1; no firm D call. Looked up from germline, CDR1 is SGHTA and CDR2 is FQGNSA. Trimming removed 1 base at V and 7 bases at J, with 8 bases between. This CDR3 spans 13 amino acids. The CDR3 spells CASSLDPRNEQFF. CDR3 bases: TGTGCCAGCAGCTTAGACCCCAGGAATGAGCAGTTCTTC. Looking up the rest from reference TRBV7-2 and TRBJ2-1 gives the full variable domain: GAGVSQSPSNKVTEKGKDVELRCDPISGHTALYWYRQSLGQGLEFLIYFQGNSAPDKSGLPSDRFSAERTGGSVSTLTIQRTQQEDSAVYLCASSLDPRNEQFFGPGTRLTVL.

J is TRBJ2-2 and V is TRBV29-1, with a tentative D call TRBD1 (5 bases). V was trimmed by 6 bases and J by 2 bases, leaving 13 bases between them. The germline V gene encodes CDR1 SQVTM and CDR2 ANQGSEA. This CDR3 spans 14 amino acids. The CDR3 bases are TGCAGCGTGCAAGGCAGGGCTAACACCGGGGAGCTGTTTTTT. Amino acid sequence: CSVQGRANTGELFF.

The V gene is TRBV11-2, the J gene TRBJ1-2; 12 nucleotides line up with TRBD1. Germline assignment: CDR1 SGHAT and CDR2 FQNNGV. The CDR3 sequence is 17 residues long. The V and J ends lost 5 bases and 9 bases, in that order; junction bases with no gene match: 16. The CDR3 loop is CASSPPRPGQGARSYTF. CDR3 nucleotide sequence: TGTGCCAGCAGCCCCCCTCGCCCGGGACAGGGGGCGCGGAGCTACACCTTC.

The J gene is TRBJ1-2, the V gene TRBV9; 7 positions match TRBD1. The CDR3 consists of 13 residues. Germline V CDR1 and CDR2: SGDLS, YYNGEE. V shed 3 bases, J shed 7 bases, and the junction held 6 bases outside the gene matches. The CDR3 bases are TGTGCCAGCAGCGCTACAGGGGATGCTGGCTACACCTTC. Its protein is CASSATGDAGYTF.

J is TRBJ2-2 and V is TRBV9; D is possibly TRBD1 (6 bases). This CDR3 contains 16 residues. Germline loops: CDR1 SGDLS, CDR2 YYNGEE. Trimming pared 0 bases from V and 1 base from J, leaving 10 bases between. As DNA, the CDR3 is TGTGCCAGCAGCGTAGCAGGGGAGCAGAACACCGGGGAGCTGTTTTTT. Translation: CASSVAGEQNTGELFF.

The chain has TRBV7-8 and TRBJ2-1; 7 positions match TRBD2. Germline values: CDR1 SGHVS, CDR2 FQNEAQ. V shed 1 base, J shed 0 bases, and the junction held 3 bases outside the gene matches. This CDR3 is 16 amino acids long. The CDR3 protein is CASSLDGGSSYNEQFF. CDR3 nucleotide sequence: TGTGCCAGCAGCTTAGACGGGGGGAGCTCCTACAATGAGCAGTTCTTC.

The J gene is TRBJ2-3, the V gene TRBV4-2; a possible D gene is TRBD1 (6 bases). Germline V gene lookup returns CDR1 LGHNA and CDR2 YNFKEQ. This CDR3 comprises 16 residues. V was pared by 0 bases and J by 13 bases, with 23 bases between. CDR3 sequence (DNA): TGTGCCAGCAGCCAAGAGCCCTCCTACACAGGGCCGCAGGAGTATTTT. Translated: CASSQEPSYTGPQEYF.

The chain employs TRBV4-3 and TRBJ2-3; 8 nucleotides match TRBD2. Germline CDR1 reads LGHNA; CDR2 reads YSLEER. This CDR3 spans 12 amino acids. V shed 7 bases and J 10 bases; nucleotides not matched to a gene: 7. The CDR3 bases are TGCGCCAGCAACGGGGGGGGCGGCCCGCAGTATTTT. Its protein is CASNGGGGPQYF.

V is TRBV28 and J is TRBJ1-6; D remains ambiguous. CDR1 is MDHEN, CDR2 SYDVKM, per germline. The CDR3 has 12 amino acids. Trimming shortened V by 5 bases and J by 10 bases, and 9 bases separated the two germline ends. The CDR3 DNA reads TGTGCCAGCAGTCCCCTGAGATCACCCCTCCACTTT. Its protein is CASSPLRSPLHF.

This sequence joins TRBV19 and TRBJ2-5, with a weak D call TRBD2 (6 bases). Germline V gene data show CDR1 as LNHDA and CDR2 as SQIVND (reference sequence). V was pared by 5 bases and J by 9 bases, with 16 bases between. This CDR3 contains 13 residues. In nucleotides, the CDR3 is TGTGCCAGTAGTGGAGGGACGGAAGGGGCCCAGTACTTC. It specifies CASSGGTEGAQYF. The whole variable domain, filled in from reference TRBV19 and TRBJ2-5, reads DGGITQSPKYLFRKEGQNVTLSCEQNLNHDAMYWYRQDPGQGLRLIYYSQIVNDFQKGDIAEGYSVSREKKESFPLTVTSAQKNPTAFYLCASSGGTEGAQYFGPGTRLLVL.

This chain uses TRBV7-3 with TRBJ2-7; tentatively, D is TRBD1 (6 bases). Trimming left V 5 bases short and J 0 bases short, with 8 bases between. This CDR3 is 13 amino acids long. Per germline, CDR1 SGHTA and CDR2 FQGTGA. DNA for the CDR3: TGTGCCAGCAGCCCGGACAGCTCCTACGAGCAGTACTTC. Translating it yields CASSPDSSYEQYF.

This chain joins TRBV7-9 and TRBJ2-3; possible D gene TRBD1, 5 bases. There are 13 residues in the CDR3. CDR1 and CDR2 (germline): SEHNR, FQNEAQ (reference sequence). Trimming removed 6 bases from V and 4 bases from J, with 11 bases in between. The CDR3 protein is CASSPKGPDTQYF. In nucleotides, the CDR3 is TGTGCCAGCAGTCCTAAGGGGCCAGATACGCAGTATTTT.

The chain recombines TRBV19 with TRBJ1-2; D not certain. The V end was cut by 3 bases, the J end by 5 bases, with 10 bases between. This CDR3 is built from 13 residues. Looked up from germline, CDR1 is LNHDA and CDR2 is SQIVND (reference sequence). CDR3 sequence reads: CASSIGGNYGYTF. CDR3 in DNA: TGTGCCAGTAGTATCGGAGGGAATTATGGCTACACCTTC.

V is TRBV5-6 and J is TRBJ2-7; tentative D call: TRBD2 (6 bases). The germline gives CDR1 SGHDT, CDR2 YYEEEE. The CDR3 is 11 residues long. The V gene lost 4 bases and the J gene lost 6 bases, with 8 bases spanning the gap. Written as DNA, the CDR3 is TGTGCCAGCAGCCGCGGGGTCGAGCAGTACTTC. It encodes CASSRGVEQYF.

Notes on this clone: Sequence at one end of the junction differs from germline and may be a read error. The V call is TRBV13, the J call TRBJ2-1; 12 nucleotides align to TRBD2. The CDR3 has 13 residues. Germline values: CDR1 PRHDT, CDR2 FYEKMQ (reference sequence). Here the CDR3 reads CASSLGTSGEQFF. CDR3 coding DNA: TGTGCCAGCAGCCTAGGGACTAGCGGGGAGCAGTTCTTC.

The CDR3 region is CASSFTTSASTDTQYF. In DNA, the CDR3 is TGTGCCAGCAGCTTCACGACTAGCGCGAGCACAGATACGCAGTATTTT. The chain couples TRBV11-3 to TRBJ2-3, with 8 bases lining up with TRBD2. With V trimmed by 3 bases and J by 0 bases, 5 bases remained unmatched. There are 16 residues in the CDR3. Germline CDR1 reads SGHNT; CDR2 reads YENEEA. Complete variable domain (other parts from reference TRBV11-3 and TRBJ2-3): EAGVVQSPRYKIIEKKQPVAFWCNPISGHNTLYWYLQNLGQGPELLIRYENEEAVDDSQLPKDRFSAERLKGVDSTLKIQPAELGDSAVYLCASSFTTSASTDTQYFGPGTRLTVL.